This entry lists 30 T cell receptor beta chains sequenced from one sample in a study of patients and donors after allogeneic stem cell transplantation. TCRdb re-analysed the RT-PCR reads in MiXCR, keeping a single row per CDR3 protein. The table includes about 2,500 distinct CDR3 sequences, approximately 7.9% detected once. Material for sequencing was blood, either unsorted or a sorted T cell fraction (not recorded which). These TCRs come from a human donor who was either an allogeneic HSCT recipient or a stem cell or donor lymphocyte infusion donor (not recorded which). It is not recorded whose cells these are; they may come from a transplant donor.

This clonotype is labeled medium-sized. This chain connects TRBV11-1 to TRBJ2-1; 12 bases are shared with TRBD1. Unmatched junction bases numbered 10, after V lost 0 bases and J lost 1 base. CDR1 is SGHAT, CDR2 FQDESV, per germline (reference sequence). This CDR3 is built from 20 residues. The CDR3 nucleotides read TGTGCCAGCAGCTTAGCCGGGTTTGGGGACAGGGGGCGATCCTACAATGAGCAGTTCTTC. It specifies CASSLAGFGDRGRSYNEQFF.

The table lists this clonotype with a few counts. The rearrangement uses TRBV5-1 and TRBJ2-3, with D tentatively TRBD1 or TRBD2 (6 bases each). The CDR3 is 16 residues long. CDR1 SGHRS and CDR2 YFSETQ come from the germline V gene. V dropped 0 bases and J dropped 1 base, with 12 bases sitting between them. The CDR3 region is CASSLVPGAGTDTQYF. The CDR3 bases are TGCGCCAGCAGCTTGGTTCCGGGGGCGGGCACAGATACGCAGTATTTT.

In this sample, this clonotype is medium-sized. The chain is built from TRBV12-3 or TRBV12-4 and TRBJ1-5; D perhaps matches TRBD1 (6 bases). The CDR3 is made up of 14 amino acids. V lost 3 bases and J lost 4, with 10 bases in between. The CDR3: CASSFGGRNQPQHF. The CDR3 region has the DNA TGTGCCAGCAGTTTCGGGGGCCGAAATCAGCCCCAGCATTTT.

This clonotype was recorded only once. This sequence joins TRBV20-1 and TRBJ2-3; D may be TRBD2 (6 bases). The CDR3 spans 13 residues. Trimming cost V 6 bases and J 5 bases, with 15 bases left between them. Germline V gene sequence: CDR1 DFQATT, CDR2 SNEGSKA (reference sequence). The CDR3 sequence: CSAHLGSGDTQYF. The CDR3 DNA follows: TGCAGTGCCCATCTAGGTAGCGGAGATACGCAGTATTTT.

The chain is built from TRBV27 and TRBJ2-3, with TRBD1 matching 7 bases. V was clipped by 5 bases and J by 3 bases; unmatched bases: 5. This CDR3 spans 14 amino acids. From germline, CDR1 is MNHEY and CDR2 SMNVEV (reference sequence). CDR3 sequence: CASSPDRATDTQYF. The CDR3 DNA is TGTGCCAGCAGTCCCGACAGGGCGACAGATACGCAGTATTTT.

The table lists this clonotype with a few counts. The V call is TRBV4-1, the J call TRBJ1-1; the match to TRBD1 covers 8 bases. This CDR3 has 15 residues. Per the germline V gene, CDR1 is MGHRA and CDR2 is YSYEKL. With V trimmed by 4 bases and J by 1 base, 5 bases remained unmatched. The CDR3 DNA sequence: TGCGCCAGCAGCCCGACGGGGACAGGGAACACTGAAGCTTTCTTT. This encodes CASSPTGTGNTEAFF.

The rearrangement links TRBV5-5 to TRBJ2-1, with D unresolved. The CDR3 length is 15 residues. Trimming cost V 3 bases and J 4 bases, with 14 bases left between them. Germline CDR1 SGHKS, CDR2 YYEKEE (reference sequence). The CDR3 DNA follows: TGTGCCAGCAGCTCCATGACGGGCCGTTACAATGAGCAGTTCTTC. Amino acids: CASSSMTGRYNEQFF.

This clonotype is medium-sized in the sample. The J gene is TRBJ2-1, the V gene TRBV11-2; unclear D gene. The V gene lost 0 bases and the J gene lost 9 bases, with 12 bases spanning the gap. This CDR3 has 14 amino acids. CDR1 is SGHAT and CDR2 is FQNNGV in the germline V gene. CDR3 residues: CASSLDVPNREQFF. The CDR3 coding sequence is TGTGCCAGCAGCTTAGACGTCCCCAACCGTGAGCAGTTCTTC.

J is TRBJ2-1 and V is TRBV7-2; 13 positions agree with TRBD2. Germline CDR1 is SGHTA and CDR2 is FQGNSA. CDR3 length equals 15 residues. V dropped 1 base and J dropped 8; count of bases not matched to a gene: 2. The CDR3 DNA reads TGTGCCAGCAGCTTAGGACTAGCGGGGGGATATGAGCAGTTCTTC. It encodes CASSLGLAGGYEQFF.

V gene TRBV6-2 or TRBV6-3 combines with J gene TRBJ1-1; maybe TRBD1 (6 bases). The V and J ends lost 6 bases and 4 bases respectively, with 9 bases between them. This CDR3 has 12 residues. From germline, CDR1 is MNHEY and CDR2 SVGEGT. CDR3 nucleotides: TGTGCCAGCAGCCGAGGGGGCACTGAAGCTTTCTTT. As protein: CASSRGGTEAFF.

This clonotype counts as medium-sized. V and J are TRBV20-1 and TRBJ2-3, with TRBD2 matching over 12 bases. The CDR3 covers 14 residues. V lost 1 base to trimming and J lost 5 bases; unmatched junction nucleotides: 1. The germline V gene encodes CDR1 DFQATT and CDR2 SNEGSKA (reference sequence). For the CDR3, the DNA is TGCAGTGCTAGAGGGGGACTAGCGGGAGATACGCAGTATTTT. Protein sequence: CSARGGLAGDTQYF.

V and J are TRBV7-2 and TRBJ2-5; 7 bases fit TRBD1. Trimming at V came to 3 bases and at J to 5 bases, leaving 3 bases not matched to a gene. The CDR3 is 13 amino acids. CDR1 is SGHTA and CDR2 is FQGNSA in the germline V gene. The CDR3 here is CASSFDRDETQYF. The CDR3 DNA reads TGTGCCAGCAGCTTTGACAGGGACGAGACCCAGTACTTC.

The chain uses TRBV7-2 and TRBJ1-1, with D tentatively TRBD1 (6 bases). Germline V gene lookup returns CDR1 SGHTA and CDR2 FQGNSA. V shed 5 bases and J shed 1 base, with 8 bases lying between them. The CDR3 spans 13 residues. DNA for the CDR3: TGTGCCAGCAGCAAAGGGGGGAACACTGAAGCTTTCTTT. Its protein is CASSKGGNTEAFF.

This clonotype is termed medium-sized (0.01 to 0.1%). V and J are TRBV7-9 and TRBJ2-1; unclear D gene. V lost 4 bases and J 6 bases, leaving 4 bases between the germline ends. Germline V gene lookup returns CDR1 SEHNR and CDR2 FQNEAQ (reference sequence). The length of the CDR3 is 11 residues. This chain's CDR3 is CASSSPNEQFF. The CDR3 DNA follows: TGTGCCAGCAGCTCCCCCAATGAGCAGTTCTTC.

The rearrangement uses TRBV7-2 and TRBJ1-1; D remains ambiguous. Trimming shortened V by 1 base and J by 4 bases, and 10 bases separated the two germline ends. In germline, CDR1 is SGHTA, CDR2 FQGNSA. This CDR3 spans 14 amino acids. CDR3 amino acids: CASSLVVPGTEAFF. The CDR3 nucleotides are TGTGCCAGCAGCTTAGTTGTACCCGGCACTGAAGCTTTCTTT. Looking up the rest from reference TRBV7-2 and TRBJ1-1 gives the full variable domain: GAGVSQSPSNKVTEKGKDVELRCDPISGHTALYWYRQSLGQGLEFLIYFQGNSAPDKSGLPSDRFSAERTGGSVSTLTIQRTQQEDSAVYLCASSLVVPGTEAFFGQGTRLTVV.

This chain links TRBV2 with TRBJ2-3; TRBD2 matches 11 bases. Germline CDR1 SNHLY, CDR2 FYNNEI. This CDR3 spans 15 amino acids. The trim removed 6 bases at V and 5 bases at J, leaving 7 bases unmatched. The CDR3 reads CASRDSGTSGDTQYF. The CDR3 DNA is TGTGCCAGCAGGGATTCCGGGACTAGCGGAGATACGCAGTATTTT.

By share of the sample, this clonotype is medium-sized. The V gene is TRBV7-6, the J gene TRBJ2-1; D remains unclear. Trimming took 1 base from V and 10 from J, leaving 14 bases between them. Germline V gene lookup returns CDR1 SGHVS and CDR2 FNYEAQ. The CDR3 length is 14 residues. The CDR3 nucleotides read TGTGCCAGCAGCTTAGAGGTCGGAGTAAGGGAGCAGTTCTTC. Translation gives CASSLEVGVREQFF.

This sequence joins TRBV6-5 and TRBJ2-3; perhaps TRBD2 as D (5 bases). V lost 6 bases to trimming and J lost 2 bases, with 15 bases between them. Germline CDR1 is MNHEY and CDR2 is SVGAGI. The CDR3 has 15 residues. The CDR3 DNA reads as TGTGCCAGCAGCCTCGACGCTAGCTCCACAGATACGCAGTATTTT. As protein: CASSLDASSTDTQYF.

The chain is built from TRBV12-3 or TRBV12-4 and TRBJ1-2; D unclear. V was pared by 10 bases and J by 2 bases, with 11 bases between. CDR3 size: 12 residues. CDR3 region: CATIDGNYGYTF. The CDR3 nucleotides are TGTGCCACCATCGACGGCAACTATGGCTACACCTTC.

This clonotype is medium-sized by share. The chain joins TRBV9 to TRBJ2-1; D is perhaps TRBD1 or TRBD2 (6 bases each). The CDR3 runs to 16 residues. V was clipped by 0 bases and J by 6 bases, with 16 bases between them. CDR1 is SGDLS and CDR2 is YYNGEE in the germline V gene. The CDR3 sequence: CASSVDNGGTGNEQFF. The CDR3 nucleotides are TGTGCCAGCAGCGTAGATAACGGGGGCACAGGCAATGAGCAGTTCTTC.

This clonotype is labeled as medium-sized (0.01 to 0.1%). This chain links TRBV20-1 with TRBJ2-7; TRBD2 matches at 7 bases. CDR1 is DFQATT, CDR2 SNEGSKA, per germline (reference sequence). With 4 bases clipped from V and 3 bases from J, the junction kept 9 bases outside the gene matches. The CDR3 consists of 14 residues. The CDR3 sequence: CSAISAGANYEQYF. In DNA, the CDR3 is TGCAGTGCTATTTCGGCGGGAGCAAACTACGAGCAGTACTTC.

This clonotype counts as medium-sized. This chain joins TRBV29-1 and TRBJ1-1; TRBD1 might be the D (5 bases). V lost 6 bases, J lost 5 bases, and 16 bases lay in between. From germline, CDR1 is SQVTM and CDR2 ANQGSEA. The CDR3 is 13 amino acids. The CDR3 bases are TGCAGCGTAGTGCAGGGCGTCAGGACTGAAGCTTTCTTT. Translated, it gives CSVVQGVRTEAFF.

By proportion, this clonotype is large. V and J are TRBV25-1 and TRBJ2-1, with D perhaps matching TRBD1 (6 bases). Germline values: CDR1 MGHDK, CDR2 SYGVNS. The ends were cut back, 1 base at V and 2 bases at J, with 12 bases in the middle. There are 16 residues in the CDR3. The DNA of the CDR3 is TGTGCCAGCAGTGAATTAATTGGGGGCACCTACAATGAGCAGTTCTTC. Protein product: CASSELIGGTYNEQFF.

The chain is built from TRBV7-6 and TRBJ2-5, with 7 bases fitting TRBD2. CDR3 length: 18 amino acids. Germline V gene sequence: CDR1 SGHVS, CDR2 FNYEAQ. V gave up 5 bases and J gave up 4 bases; unmatched junction bases: 19. CDR3 coding DNA: TGTGCCAGCAGCCCCCGCGCGGGAGTTGTACTTGTGGGAGAGACCCAGTACTTC. As protein: CASSPRAGVVLVGETQYF. The whole variable domain, filled in from reference TRBV7-6 and TRBJ2-5, reads GAGVSQSPRYKVTKRGQDVALRCDPISGHVSLYWYRQALGQGPEFLTYFNYEAQQDKSGLPNDRFSAERPEGSISTLTIQRTEQRDSAMYRCASSPRAGVVLVGETQYFGPGTRLLVL.

This clonotype is judged medium-sized (0.01 to 0.1%). The chain carries TRBV5-1 and TRBJ1-1; no clear D. This CDR3 is 13 amino acids long. Germline CDR1 SGHRS, CDR2 YFSETQ. V lost 4 bases and J lost 3, with 10 bases in between. CDR3 in amino acids: CASSLEMYTEAFF. CDR3 coding DNA: TGCGCCAGCAGCCTGGAGATGTACACTGAAGCTTTCTTT.

By sample fraction, this clonotype is medium-sized. The rearrangement joins TRBV28 to TRBJ2-4; tentatively, D is TRBD1 (6 bases). Germline CDR1 reads MDHEN; CDR2 reads SYDVKM. Trimming pared 2 bases from V and 9 bases from J, leaving 11 bases between. This CDR3 comprises 13 residues. The CDR3 reads CASSLRGSTIQYF. In DNA, the CDR3 is TGTGCCAGCAGTTTAAGGGGGTCAACCATTCAGTACTTC.

This clonotype is categorized as large. The CDR3 loop reads CASSLFGGPSYEQYF. CDR3 nucleotide sequence: TGTGCCAGCAGCTTATTCGGGGGTCCCTCCTACGAGCAGTACTTC. This rearrangement joins TRBV11-3 to TRBJ2-7; weak D call: TRBD2 (6 bases). V dropped 2 bases and J dropped 0 bases, with 11 bases sitting between them. Germline V CDR1 and CDR2: SGHNT, YENEEA. The CDR3 is 15 residues long.

This clonotype was counted a few times. The chain combines TRBV20-1 with TRBJ2-2; possible D gene TRBD2, 6 bases. Trimming took 3 bases from V and 2 from J, leaving 16 bases between them. The CDR3 runs 16 residues. Germline CDR1 reads DFQATT; CDR2 reads SNEGSKA (reference sequence). The DNA of the CDR3 is TGCAGTGCTAGTCTCGTAGGGCGGGGAAACACCGGGGAGCTGTTTTTT. Protein sequence: CSASLVGRGNTGELFF.

By sample fraction, this clonotype is medium-sized. V usage is TRBV6-5 and J usage is TRBJ1-4, with D possibly TRBD1 on 6 matching bases. Germline CDR1 and CDR2: MNHEY and SVGAGI. The CDR3 length is 16 residues. Trimming left V 6 bases short and J 7 bases short, with 21 bases between. The CDR3 loop reads CASRGLGAGAREKLFF. In DNA, the CDR3 is TGTGCCAGCAGGGGGCTGGGAGCAGGGGCGCGTGAAAAACTGTTTTTT.

By proportion, this clonotype is medium-sized (0.01 to 0.1%). J is TRBJ1-1 and V is TRBV30; D not certain. Germline V CDR1 and CDR2: GTSNPN, SVGIG (reference sequence). The germline V and J ends were trimmed by 0 bases and 1 base, with 15 bases remaining between them. This CDR3 is built from 16 residues. As DNA, the CDR3 is TGTGCCTGGAGTGTACAAGGTCAACTACCGAACACTGAAGCTTTCTTT. This translates into CAWSVQGQLPNTEAFF.